The next 30 T cell receptor beta chains were all read from a single sample in a study of CD8 T cells in Susac syndrome. Reverse transcription of roughly 0.5 to 1 ug RNA was performed with random hexamers. TCRdb independently ran MiXCR on the immunoSEQ multiplex PCR reads; one entry per CDR3 protein. The table records more than 150,000 distinct CDR3 sequences, over 85% of them present only once. The material sequenced was CD8+ T cells from PBMCs. Source of these receptors: a human donor with multiple sclerosis.

This clonotype has only one observation. The gene calls are TRBV5-4 and TRBJ2-3; 7 bases map to TRBD1. There are 16 residues in the CDR3. Trimming at V came to 4 bases and at J to 0 bases, leaving 8 bases not matched to a gene. CDR1 is SGHNT and CDR2 is YYREEE in the germline V gene (reference sequence). The DNA for the CDR3 is TGTGCCAGCAGCCCCGCCCGGGACAGAAGCACAGATACGCAGTATTTT. Protein sequence: CASSPARDRSTDTQYF.

On this clonotype itself: The conserved closing phenylalanine or tryptophan is absent in this CDR3, likely reflecting a read error. This chain links TRBV7-9 with TRBJ2-7, with a weak D call TRBD1 (6 bases). Germline V gene sequence: CDR1 SEHNR, CDR2 FQNEAQ (reference sequence). The ends were cut back, 2 bases at V and 5 bases at J, with 7 bases in the middle. This CDR3 has 12 residues. The CDR3 nucleotides are TGTGCCAGCAGCTTAAAGGGGGACGAGCAGTACTCC. This encodes CASSLKGDEQYS.

This clonotype showed up just once. The chain combines TRBV2 with TRBJ2-7, with a possible D match to TRBD1 (6 bases). With 6 bases removed from V and 1 base from J, the gap between germline ends came to 19 bases. This CDR3 is built from 16 residues. From germline, CDR1 is SNHLY and CDR2 FYNNEI. The CDR3 DNA is TGTGCCAGCAGGGACATAACAGGGTGGGGATCCTACGAGCAGTACTTC. As protein: CASRDITGWGSYEQYF.

This sequence joins TRBV12-3 or TRBV12-4 and TRBJ2-1; 8 positions match TRBD2. The J segment lost 2 bases and the V segment lost 6 bases, leaving 6 bases of the junction unmatched. The CDR3 spans 15 residues. This CDR3 is CASSISGGAYNEQFF. The DNA for the CDR3 is TGTGCCAGCAGCATTTCGGGGGGGGCCTACAATGAGCAGTTCTTC.

This clonotype was detected once. This chain uses TRBV3-1 with TRBJ2-5; TRBD1 might be the D (6 bases). This CDR3 is built from 17 residues. Germline CDR1 LGHDT, CDR2 YNNKEL (reference sequence). Trimming took off 1 base at V and 7 bases at J, with 22 bases between the two ends. CDR3 nucleotide sequence: TGTGCCAGCAGCCAAGGATATACAGGGACACCGACAGGGACCCAGTACTTC. Amino acid sequence: CASSQGYTGTPTGTQYF.

V gene TRBV4-1 combines with J gene TRBJ1-6; no definite D call. V lost 4 bases and J lost 9, with 10 bases in between. Germline V gene sequence: CDR1 MGHRA, CDR2 YSYEKL. The CDR3 runs to 13 residues. The DNA of the CDR3 is TGCGCCAGCAGCCCCCGGGGAGGTTCACCCCTCCACTTT. Translation gives CASSPRGGSPLHF.

The genes are TRBV29-1 and TRBJ1-2; the D gene is possibly TRBD1 (6 bases). V was pared by 4 bases and J by 4 bases, with 16 bases between. The CDR3 covers 14 residues. Germline loops: CDR1 SQVTM, CDR2 ANQGSEA. This CDR3 is CSVGRQGIGYGYTF. In DNA, the CDR3 is TGCAGCGTTGGACGTCAGGGGATTGGCTATGGCTACACCTTC.

The V gene is TRBV3-1, the J gene TRBJ2-1; D possibly corresponds to TRBD2 (6 bases). V lost 0 bases to trimming and J lost 4 bases, with 10 bases between them. Germline V lookup: CDR1 LGHDT, CDR2 YNNKEL (reference sequence). The CDR3 runs to 15 residues. CDR3 bases: TGTGCCAGCAGCCAAGAACTAGCTTTGTACAATGAGCAGTTCTTC. Its protein is CASSQELALYNEQFF.

The V call is TRBV25-1, the J call TRBJ1-2; D is uncertain. The ends were cut back, 6 bases at V and 4 bases at J, with 9 bases in the middle. CDR3 length: 12 amino acids. The V gene's germline CDR1 is MGHDK and CDR2 SYGVNS. For the CDR3, the DNA is TGTGCCAGCAGGTTCGGAAGCTATGGCTACACCTTC. Translation: CASRFGSYGYTF.

The rearrangement uses TRBV9 and TRBJ1-2; 8 nucleotides match TRBD1. Germline CDR1 reads SGDLS; CDR2 reads YYNGEE. The trim removed 7 bases at V and 4 bases at J, leaving 6 bases unmatched. The CDR3 length is 13 residues. The CDR3 DNA reads as TGTGCCAGCGGACTACAGGGGGGCTATGGCTACACCTTC. This encodes CASGLQGGYGYTF.

This chain links TRBV5-1 with TRBJ1-6; no firm D call. V was cut by 0 bases and J by 9 bases, with 10 bases left in between. CDR3 length: 14 amino acids. Germline values: CDR1 SGHRS, CDR2 YFSETQ. The CDR3 protein is CASSLEGYRSPLHF. The CDR3 DNA sequence: TGCGCCAGCAGCTTGGAAGGGTACCGTTCACCCCTCCACTTT.

This clonotype has just one count. CDR3 amino acids: CASSLWGAGAYEQYF. CDR3 in DNA: TGTGCCAGCAGTCTCTGGGGGGCGGGGGCCTACGAGCAGTACTTC. This rearrangement joins TRBV7-8 to TRBJ2-7; D possibly corresponds to TRBD2 (7 bases). Trimming shortened V by 6 bases and J by 2 bases, and 17 bases separated the two germline ends. Per germline, CDR1 SGHVS and CDR2 FQNEAQ. This CDR3 spans 15 amino acids. Variable domain in full (rest from reference TRBV7-8 and TRBJ2-7): GAGVSQSPRYKVAKRGQDVALRCDPISGHVSLFWYQQALGQGPEFLTYFQNEAQLDKSGLPSDRFFAERPEGSVSTLKIQRTQQEDSAVYLCASSLWGAGAYEQYFGPGTRLTVT.

The chain employs TRBV5-1 and TRBJ1-4, with D possibly TRBD1 on 5 matching bases. Germline-derived CDR1 and CDR2 are SGHRS and YFSETQ. The CDR3 is 14 residues long. V was pared by 4 bases and J by 5 bases, with 12 bases between. CDR3 in DNA: TGCGCCAGCAGCCCGGACATACGGAATGAAAAACTGTTTTTT. Translating it yields CASSPDIRNEKLFF.

This rearrangement joins TRBV2 to TRBJ2-1, with 9 bases fitting TRBD2. The CDR3 length is 18 residues. Germline V gene sequence: CDR1 SNHLY, CDR2 FYNNEI. The V gene end was trimmed by 6 bases and the J gene end by 2 bases; junction bases not matched to a gene: 14. The CDR3 DNA sequence: TGTGCCAGCAGGGCGAGGGTTCGTAGCGGGGGCCCCTACAATGAGCAGTTCTTC. This encodes CASRARVRSGGPYNEQFF.

The rearrangement links TRBV9 to TRBJ2-7, with 7 bases that match TRBD1. The CDR3 length is 15 residues. The germline CDR1 and CDR2 sequences are SGDLS and YYNGEE. V lost 3 bases and J lost 0; bases outside the gene matches: 6. The CDR3 here is CASSGPGQSSYEQYF. CDR3 DNA: TGTGCCAGCAGCGGACCGGGACAGAGCTCCTACGAGCAGTACTTC.

The chain employs TRBV18 and TRBJ2-5; a weak D match, TRBD1 (5 bases). CDR3 length: 17 amino acids. The V gene's germline CDR1 is KGHSH and CDR2 LQKENI. Between the trimmed V and J ends, which lost 2 bases and 1 base, there was a span of 17 bases. The CDR3 DNA reads as TGTGCCAGCTCACCAGGGTTGCAGGGATCCCTCCAAGAGACCCAGTACTTC. This codes for CASSPGLQGSLQETQYF.

This clonotype came up a few times. V gene TRBV27 combines with J gene TRBJ2-1, with TRBD2 matching 9 bases. The CDR3 is made up of 13 amino acids. V gave up 9 bases and J gave up 3 bases; unmatched junction bases: 3. Germline assignment: CDR1 MNHEY and CDR2 SMNVEV (reference sequence). The CDR3 reads CASKLAGYNEQFF. CDR3 DNA sequence: TGTGCCAGTAAACTAGCGGGCTACAATGAGCAGTTCTTC.

The CDR3, as DNA: TGCAGTGCTAGAGAGGACCGAAACTACAATGAGCAGTTCTTC. This codes for CSAREDRNYNEQFF. J is TRBJ2-1 and V is TRBV20-1; D gene ambiguous. The germline V gene has CDR1 DFQATT and CDR2 SNEGSKA (reference sequence). V lost 0 bases and J 3 bases, leaving 9 bases between the germline ends. The CDR3 is 14 residues long.

This clonotype was seen a single time. The V and J genes are TRBV7-9 and TRBJ1-1; D unclear. CDR1 SEHNR and CDR2 FQNEAQ come from the germline V gene (reference sequence). V was pared by 1 base and J by 5 bases, with 8 bases between. The CDR3 has 13 amino acids. CDR3 sequence (DNA): TGTGCCAGCAGCTTAGAAGTCGGGACTGAAGCTTTCTTT. This encodes CASSLEVGTEAFF. Drawing the rest from reference TRBV7-9 and TRBJ1-1, the complete variable domain is DTGVSQNPRHKITKRGQNVTFRCDPISEHNRLYWYRQTLGQGPEFLTYFQNEAQLEKSRLLSDRFSAERPKGSFSTLEIQRTEQGDSAMYLCASSLEVGTEAFFGQGTRLTVV.

This chain connects TRBV6-2 or TRBV6-3 to TRBJ1-2; D is undetermined. The germline CDR1 and CDR2 sequences are MNHEY and SVGEGT. The CDR3 has 11 amino acids. V was pared by 4 bases and J by 6 bases, with 6 bases between. As DNA, the CDR3 is TGTGCCAGCAGTTTGGGGAATGGCTACACCTTC. It codes for CASSLGNGYTF.

V usage is TRBV29-1 and J usage is TRBJ2-7; D may be TRBD1 (6 bases). Germline V gene sequence: CDR1 SQVTM, CDR2 ANQGSEA. CDR3 length: 12 residues. V shed 4 bases and J shed 4 bases, with 11 bases lying between them. As DNA, the CDR3 is TGCAGCGTTGTGCAGGGGTTGTACGAGCAGTACTTC. It encodes CSVVQGLYEQYF.

The chain couples TRBV7-9 to TRBJ2-3, with D hard to call. The CDR3 totals 16 residues. The ends were cut back, 7 bases at V and 0 bases at J, with 17 bases in the middle. CDR1 is SEHNR, CDR2 FQNEAQ, per germline (reference sequence). The CDR3 DNA sequence: TGTGCCAGCAACCCCCTGGGTAAAACTAGCACAGATACGCAGTATTTT. This encodes CASNPLGKTSTDTQYF.

The chain links TRBV15 to TRBJ1-1, with D unclear. The CDR3 consists of 13 residues. Germline values: CDR1 LNHNV, CDR2 YYDKDF (reference sequence). The V end lost 0 bases, the J end lost 1 base, and 3 bases lay between the germline ends. Written as DNA, the CDR3 is TGTGCCACCAGCAGAGAAGGGAACACTGAAGCTTTCTTT. This translates into CATSREGNTEAFF.

In this sample, this clonotype turned up once. The J gene is TRBJ1-1, the V gene TRBV24-1; D is undetermined. CDR3 length: 10 residues. V gave up 9 bases and J gave up 4 bases, with 5 bases separating them. Per the germline V gene, CDR1 is KGHDR and CDR2 is SFDVKD. The CDR3 reads CATSFTEAFF. The CDR3 bases are TGTGCCACCTCTTTCACTGAAGCTTTCTTT.

The CDR3 nucleotides are TGTGCCAGCAGCCCGGGACTTTACTCCTACAATGAGCAGTTCTTC. It yields the protein CASSPGLYSYNEQFF. The chain has TRBV7-9 and TRBJ2-1, with D tentatively TRBD2 (6 bases). The V end lost 5 bases, the J end lost 0 bases, and 11 bases lay between the germline ends. In germline, CDR1 is SEHNR, CDR2 FQNEAQ (reference sequence). The CDR3 consists of 15 residues.

J is TRBJ2-1 and V is TRBV7-9; no firm D call. Germline CDR1 SEHNR, CDR2 FQNEAQ (reference sequence). The CDR3 contains 17 residues. The V gene lost 0 bases and the J gene lost 2 bases, with 14 bases spanning the gap. CDR3 sequence: CASSLAGSNRAYNEQFF. The DNA for the CDR3 is TGTGCCAGCAGCTTAGCGGGGTCAAACCGGGCCTACAATGAGCAGTTCTTC.

The V call is TRBV6-6, the J call TRBJ2-1, with a possible D match to TRBD2 (6 bases). Germline assignment: CDR1 MNHNY and CDR2 SVGAGI (reference sequence). The CDR3 covers 13 residues. Trimming took 3 bases from V and 9 from J, leaving 12 bases between them. CDR3 loop: CASSYEGGTEQFF. CDR3 DNA: TGTGCCAGCAGTTATGAGGGAGGCACTGAGCAGTTCTTC.

This clonotype was observed a single time. The chain employs TRBV7-9 and TRBJ2-1; TRBD1 or TRBD2 may be the D gene (5 bases each). CDR1 SEHNR and CDR2 FQNEAQ come from the germline V gene (reference sequence). The CDR3 runs to 15 residues. The germline V and J ends were trimmed by 5 bases and 2 bases, with 13 bases remaining between them. The CDR3 nucleotides are TGTGCCAGCAGCCCGTATGGGGGACCCTACAATGAGCAGTTCTTC. Protein product: CASSPYGGPYNEQFF.

The J gene is TRBJ2-7, the V gene TRBV28; D is unclear. The CDR3 has 13 residues. Germline V lookup: CDR1 MDHEN, CDR2 SYDVKM. V lost 6 bases, J lost 4 bases, and 13 bases lay in between. Written as DNA, the CDR3 is TGTGCCAGCAGCCCCAGGTCCGTGTACGAGCAGTACTTC. It encodes CASSPRSVYEQYF.

This rearrangement joins TRBV27 to TRBJ2-7; the D gene could be TRBD1 or TRBD2 (5 bases each). This CDR3 comprises 13 residues. Germline CDR1 MNHEY, CDR2 SMNVEV (reference sequence). The V and J ends lost 5 bases and 8 bases respectively, with 16 bases between them. In DNA form, the CDR3 reads TGTGCCAGCAGTCCCCCCGGGGCCGTCAAGCAGTACTTC. Its protein product is CASSPPGAVKQYF.